This record covers a single T cell receptor (beta chain). This record belongs to a study of T-cell reconstitution after alpha-beta-depleted transplantation in children. Germline CDR1 reads SGHAT; CDR2 reads FQNNGV. This CDR3 is built from 14 residues. Unmatched junction bases numbered 4, after V lost 5 bases and J lost 5 bases. Molecular barcoding with unique molecular identifiers was used for the TCRbeta library. TCRdb re-called the PCR reads through MiXCR, storing one row per CDR3 protein. The table has under 100,000 distinct CDR3 sequences, about a sixth seen once. This TCR was recovered from a male patient aged 2-15 years who had a stem cell transplant for acute lymphoblastic leukemia, so the T cells may come from the graft donor. V gene TRBV11-2 combines with J gene TRBJ2-3; 10 bases fit TRBD1. This specimen was PBMCs, mostly from graft donor cells, taken 180 days after TCRalphabeta/CD19-depleted stem cell transplant. In DNA form, the CDR3 reads TGTGCCAGCAGCAAGGGGACAGGGGAAGATACGCAGTATTTT. It yields the protein CASSKGTGEDTQYF.